The text below deals with one T cell receptor beta chain. Its specificity is unknown. This record belongs to a study of PD-1 blockade in mismatch repair-deficient tumors. Study in general: All were previously treated, progressing patients with 12 mismatch repair-deficient cancer types. Findings and caveats of the study: Rapid post-treatment expansion, then contraction, generally preceding radiologic response, marked tumor-resident clones.

Germline V gene sequence: CDR1 KGHSH, CDR2 LQKENI. The CDR3 has 16 residues. Trimming removed 0 bases from V and 5 bases from J; junction bases left unmatched: 5. Sequenced by immunoSEQ multiplex PCR; TCRdb stores in-frame clones only, minus some. The table lists about 110,000 clones, roughly 80% of them singletons, with around 4.7% in the top ten. Mismatch repair deficiency was confirmed in all patients, by PCR or immunohistochemistry. TCRs were sequenced from a few patients responding to pembrolizumab. This TCR derives from an adult with mismatch repair-deficient cancer. V is TRBV18 and J is TRBJ2-1; 9 nucleotides agree with TRBD1. This sample comprised peripheral blood, obtained 60 weeks after starting pembrolizumab. This CDR3 reads CASSPPTGGRNNEQFF. Written as DNA, the CDR3 is TGTGCCAGCTCACCACCGACAGGGGGTAGGAACAATGAGCAGTTCTTC.